A single sample gave rise to the 19 T cell receptor beta chains below, sequenced in a study of T cells after yellow fever vaccination. TCRdb ran MiXCR on the 5' RACE reads and lists one entry per CDR3 protein. This table holds some 200,000 distinct CDR3 sequences, 2.5% to 3.5% found once. The sample was CD4+ T cells sorted from PBMCs, taken 10 days after the yellow fever booster vaccination. The receptors were sampled from a man younger than 30 who received the YFV17D yellow fever vaccine.

This clonotype was picked up many times. The chain couples TRBV2 to TRBJ2-5; 13 bases map to TRBD2. The V gene end was trimmed by 6 bases and the J gene end by 5 bases; junction bases not matched to a gene: 3. Per the germline V gene, CDR1 is SNHLY and CDR2 is FYNNEI. This CDR3 has 14 amino acids. CDR3 in DNA: TGTGCCAGCAGGCCGGGACTAGCGGGGGAGACCCAGTACTTC. Translated: CASRPGLAGETQYF.

The sample holds a few counts of this clonotype. J is TRBJ2-5 and V is TRBV28; TRBD2 agrees at 7 bases. V dropped 5 bases and J dropped 3; count of bases not matched to a gene: 9. This CDR3 has 15 residues. Germline V CDR1 and CDR2: MDHEN, SYDVKM. CDR3 sequence: CASSPPAGMEETQYF. CDR3 nucleotides: TGTGCCAGCAGTCCACCAGCGGGGATGGAAGAGACCCAGTACTTC. The complete variable domain, with remaining parts taken from reference TRBV28 and TRBJ2-5, reads DVKVTQSSRYLVKRTGEKVFLECVQDMDHENMFWYRQDPGLGLRLIYFSYDVKMKEKGDIPEGYSVSREKKERFSLILESASTNQTSMYLCASSPPAGMEETQYFGPGTRLLVL.

This clonotype was picked up a small number of times. Here the CDR3 DNA reads TGTGCCAGCAGCTCACCGGGTCCAAATGGCTACACCTTC. Translating it yields CASSSPGPNGYTF. This chain uses TRBV5-4 with TRBJ1-2, with D unresolved. CDR1 is SGHNT and CDR2 is YYREEE in the germline V gene (reference sequence). V gave up 3 bases and J gave up 6 bases, with 12 bases separating them. This CDR3 comprises 13 residues.

This clonotype was seen more than once but under ten times. J is TRBJ1-4 and V is TRBV28, with D possibly TRBD1 on 5 matching bases. Per the germline V gene, CDR1 is MDHEN and CDR2 is SYDVKM. The V end lost 5 bases, the J end lost 5 bases, and 18 bases lay between the germline ends. The CDR3 length is 16 residues. The CDR3 sequence is CASSPDLGTANEKLFF. In DNA form, the CDR3 reads TGTGCCAGCAGTCCTGATCTCGGGACCGCAAATGAAAAACTGTTTTTT.

This clonotype has just a few counts. The chain is built from TRBV9 and TRBJ2-6; weak D call: TRBD2 (5 bases). The germline CDR1 and CDR2 sequences are SGDLS and YYNGEE. The V gene lost 0 bases and the J gene lost 0 bases, with 13 bases spanning the gap. The CDR3 sequence is 18 residues long. The CDR3 sequence is CASSVGGQVSSGANVLTF. CDR3 nucleotides: TGTGCCAGCAGCGTAGGCGGGCAGGTTAGCTCTGGGGCCAACGTCCTGACTTTC.

The genes are TRBV7-2 and TRBJ2-7, with D perhaps matching TRBD1 or TRBD2 (5 bases each). The germline V gene encodes CDR1 SGHTA and CDR2 FQGNSA. This CDR3 contains 15 residues. Trimming stripped 5 bases from V and 2 bases from J, with 16 bases between. CDR3 coding DNA: TGTGCCAGCAGCCTGTTGGGACCCTTAACCTACGAGCAGTACTTC. Translating it yields CASSLLGPLTYEQYF.

This clonotype was detected only a few times. The V call is TRBV11-3, the J call TRBJ2-2, with D possibly matching TRBD2 (5 bases). Deletions cut 5 bases from V and 2 bases from J, with 12 bases between. Germline V lookup: CDR1 SGHNT, CDR2 YENEEA. The CDR3 has 15 amino acids. The CDR3 DNA reads TGTGCCAGCAGCCTTGGACTCGTCAACACCGGGGAGCTGTTTTTT. Protein: CASSLGLVNTGELFF. The full variable domain, rest sourced from reference TRBV11-3 and TRBJ2-2, is EAGVVQSPRYKIIEKKQPVAFWCNPISGHNTLYWYLQNLGQGPELLIRYENEEAVDDSQLPKDRFSAERLKGVDSTLKIQPAELGDSAVYLCASSLGLVNTGELFFGEGSRLTVL.

This clonotype was seen many times. V gene TRBV7-2 combines with J gene TRBJ1-2, with 12 nucleotides matching TRBD1. The CDR3 is 18 residues long. Germline assignment: CDR1 SGHTA and CDR2 FQGNSA. V shed 1 base, J shed 5 bases, and the junction held 11 bases outside the gene matches. As DNA, the CDR3 is TGTGCCAGCAGCTTAGGTCGCTGGTGGGACAGGGGGCGTTATGGCTACACCTTC. Amino acid sequence: CASSLGRWWDRGRYGYTF. The whole variable domain, filled in from reference TRBV7-2 and TRBJ1-2, reads GAGVSQSPSNKVTEKGKDVELRCDPISGHTALYWYRQSLGQGLEFLIYFQGNSAPDKSGLPSDRFSAERTGGSVSTLTIQRTQQEDSAVYLCASSLGRWWDRGRYGYTFGSGTRLTVV.

This clonotype was picked up many times. The rearrangement uses TRBV6-2 or TRBV6-3 and TRBJ1-1, with D hard to call. From germline, CDR1 is MNHEY and CDR2 SVGEGT. The germline V and J ends were trimmed by 0 bases and 0 bases, with 14 bases remaining between them. This CDR3 comprises 17 residues. The DNA for the CDR3 is TGTGCCAGCAGTTACTCGGGCTCCCGCCCGATGAACACTGAAGCTTTCTTT. Translated, it gives CASSYSGSRPMNTEAFF.

This clonotype occurred a few times. V usage is TRBV9 and J usage is TRBJ2-1; D unclear. The germline V and J ends were trimmed by 0 bases and 7 bases, with 14 bases remaining between them. The CDR3 spans 15 residues. Looked up from germline, CDR1 is SGDLS and CDR2 is YYNGEE. CDR3 sequence (DNA): TGTGCCAGCAGCGTAGGCCTAGTGGCTCGAAATGAGCAGTTCTTC. This encodes CASSVGLVARNEQFF.

A word on this clonotype: The junction does not match germline at one end; this may be a read error. The DNA for the CDR3 is TGTGCCAGCAGCTTTAACATCGGGGAGCTGTTTTTT. Protein sequence: CASSFNIGELFF. This chain joins TRBV7-8 and TRBJ2-2, with D unresolved. CDR1 is SGHVS and CDR2 is FQNEAQ in the germline V gene. This CDR3 region has 12 residues.

The V gene is TRBV5-1, the J gene TRBJ1-1, with D possibly TRBD1 on 5 matching bases. The CDR3 is 16 residues long. Germline-derived CDR1 and CDR2 are SGHRS and YFSETQ. V lost 6 bases, J lost 4 bases, and 22 bases lay in between. CDR3 protein: CASNPGLDSTFTEAFF. The CDR3 DNA reads TGCGCCAGCAACCCGGGTCTTGACAGTACCTTCACTGAAGCTTTCTTT.

The chain employs TRBV6-4 and TRBJ2-3; D not resolved. The CDR3 has 13 amino acids. From germline, CDR1 is MRHNA and CDR2 SNTAGT. Trimming took off 5 bases at V and 4 bases at J, with 10 bases between the two ends. CDR3 DNA: TGTGCCAGCAGTACCCAACGGTCAGATACGCAGTATTTT. Its translation: CASSTQRSDTQYF.

This clonotype was recorded at least ten times. V is TRBV4-3 and J is TRBJ1-2; D might be TRBD1 (6 bases). This CDR3 is built from 14 residues. Germline CDR1 and CDR2: LGHNA and YSLEER. V was cut by 2 bases and J by 10 bases, with 17 bases left in between. CDR3 protein: CASSQTSGGRAYTF. As DNA, the CDR3 is TGCGCCAGCAGCCAAACCTCGGGGGGGCGGGCCTACACCTTC.

This sequence joins TRBV23-1 and TRBJ2-5, with D perhaps TRBD1 (6 bases). TRBV23-1 is an ORF; its function is uncertain. Trimming cost V 6 bases and J 2 bases, with 22 bases left between them. The CDR3 runs to 17 residues. Written as DNA, the CDR3 is TGCGCCAGCAGGAAACGAGTGCGCCGGGACATTCAAGAGACCCAGTACTTC. This encodes CASRKRVRRDIQETQYF.

The rearrangement links TRBV11-2 to TRBJ2-1; 8 nucleotides match TRBD2. Germline assignment: CDR1 SGHAT and CDR2 FQNNGV. The V and J ends lost 8 bases and 4 bases, in that order; junction bases with no gene match: 4. This CDR3 spans 13 amino acids. This CDR3 reads CASARGGYNEQFF. The CDR3 bases are TGTGCCAGCGCTCGGGGGGGGTACAATGAGCAGTTCTTC.

This clonotype was detected a few times. V gene TRBV12-3 or TRBV12-4 combines with J gene TRBJ2-3; D might be TRBD1 or TRBD2, each matching 6 bases. Trimming shortened V by 6 bases and J by 0 bases, and 16 bases separated the two germline ends. This CDR3 is 16 amino acids long. CDR3 amino acids: CASRPRGVASTDTQYF. The CDR3 DNA sequence: TGTGCCAGCAGACCAAGGGGGGTTGCTAGCACAGATACGCAGTATTTT.

This clonotype was seen only a few times. This rearrangement joins TRBV5-6 to TRBJ2-5; 10 nucleotides line up with TRBD2. From germline, CDR1 is SGHDT and CDR2 YYEEEE. CDR3 size: 15 residues. V lost 6 bases, J lost 2 bases, and 7 bases stayed unmatched. The CDR3 region has the DNA TGTGCCAGCAACGAACTAGCGGGGCCGCAAGAGACCCAGTACTTC. Protein: CASNELAGPQETQYF.

This clonotype was seen repeatedly, ten times or more. This rearrangement joins TRBV28 to TRBJ2-5, with 7 positions matching TRBD2. This CDR3 is 15 amino acids long. In germline, CDR1 is MDHEN, CDR2 SYDVKM. Trimming removed 2 bases from V and 1 base from J; junction bases left unmatched: 4. The CDR3 sequence is CASSLPAGTQETQYF. The CDR3 bases are TGTGCCAGCAGTTTACCAGCGGGGACCCAAGAGACCCAGTACTTC.